These 21 T cell receptor beta chains were all obtained from the same sample, sequenced in a study of T-cell reconstitution after alpha-beta-depleted transplantation in children. It was with unique molecular identifiers that the TCRbeta library was prepared. Each CDR3 protein is one row after TCRdb ran MiXCR on the PCR reads. The table includes 100,000 or so distinct CDR3 sequences, 20% to 30% detected once. This sample comprised PBMCs, obtained before TCRalphabeta/CD19-depleted stem cell transplant. Receptors originate from a boy between 2 and 10 years old with acute lymphoblastic leukemia, due to receive a stem cell transplant.

This clonotype was counted only a few times. V is TRBV7-2 and J is TRBJ2-7; 7 nucleotides match TRBD1. The V and J ends lost 4 bases and 0 bases, in that order; junction bases with no gene match: 3. Germline CDR1 and CDR2: SGHTA and FQGNSA. This CDR3 is built from 14 residues. The DNA for the CDR3 is TGTGCCAGCAGCTACAGGGGTACCTCCTACGAGCAGTACTTC. This encodes CASSYRGTSYEQYF.

The gene calls are TRBV20-1 and TRBJ2-7; D is tentatively TRBD1 or TRBD2 (5 bases each). This CDR3 contains 12 residues. Germline loops: CDR1 DFQATT, CDR2 SNEGSKA (reference sequence). Trimming removed 6 bases from V and 3 bases from J, with 12 bases in between. In DNA form, the CDR3 reads TGCAGTGCCAAGGGACGGATCTACGAGCAGTACTTC. Residues: CSAKGRIYEQYF.

The chain uses TRBV12-3 or TRBV12-4 and TRBJ2-7; maybe TRBD1 (6 bases). This CDR3 spans 14 amino acids. V was cut by 6 bases and J by 6 bases, with 18 bases left in between. The CDR3 is CASRATGSGREQYF. In DNA form, the CDR3 reads TGTGCCAGCAGGGCTACAGGGTCGGGGCGCGAGCAGTACTTC.

This clonotype has only a few counts. CDR3 protein: CASSLSGVNEQYF. As DNA, the CDR3 is TGTGCCAGCAGCTTGTCAGGGGTCAACGAGCAGTACTTC. This rearrangement joins TRBV7-9 to TRBJ2-7; weak D call: TRBD1 (6 bases). The V and J ends lost 3 bases and 5 bases respectively, with 11 bases between them. Germline V CDR1 and CDR2: SEHNR, FQNEAQ (reference sequence). This CDR3 has 13 amino acids. Complete variable domain (other parts from reference TRBV7-9 and TRBJ2-7): DTGVSQNPRHKITKRGQNVTFRCDPISEHNRLYWYRQTLGQGPEFLTYFQNEAQLEKSRLLSDRFSAERPKGSFSTLEIQRTEQGDSAMYLCASSLSGVNEQYFGPGTRLTVT.

This clonotype came up a few times. CDR3 sequence: CASSPAQGGQPQHF. The DNA for the CDR3 is TGTGCCAGCAGTCCCGCACAGGGCGGTCAGCCCCAGCATTTT. The gene calls are TRBV12-3 or TRBV12-4 and TRBJ1-5; weak D call: TRBD1 (6 bases). V was shortened by 5 bases and J by 6 bases, with 14 bases between the two germline ends. The CDR3 runs to 14 residues.

The gene calls are TRBV6-1 and TRBJ2-7; tentative D call: TRBD1 (5 bases). The germline V gene encodes CDR1 MNHNS and CDR2 SASEGT. Trimming removed 8 bases at V and 1 base at J, with 21 bases between. The CDR3 extends over 16 amino acids. CDR3 region: CASRIHGGQTSYEQYF. CDR3 DNA sequence: TGTGCCAGCCGAATTCACGGCGGACAAACTTCCTACGAGCAGTACTTC.

With regard to this clonotype: The junction does not match germline at one end; this may be a read error. J is TRBJ2-2 and V is TRBV7-9, with D unclear. Germline-derived CDR1 and CDR2 are SEHNR and FQNEAQ (reference sequence). The CDR3 contains 13 residues. CDR3 protein: CASSLVGPGELFF. In nucleotides, the CDR3 is TGTGCCAGCAGCTTAGTAGGCCCCGGAGAGCTGTTTTTT.

The sample holds a few counts of this clonotype. The CDR3 region is CASTRQIDQPQHF. Here the CDR3 DNA reads TGTGCCAGCACCAGGCAGATTGATCAGCCCCAGCATTTT. This rearrangement joins TRBV28 to TRBJ1-5, with no clear D. The V gene lost 7 bases and the J gene lost 5 bases, with 12 bases spanning the gap. This CDR3 spans 13 amino acids. CDR1 and CDR2 from the germline V gene are MDHEN and SYDVKM.

This clonotype was found a few times. CDR3 nucleotides: TGCAGTGCTAGACCCGGAACAGGGCCGAATCAGCCCCAGCATTTT. This translates into CSARPGTGPNQPQHF. The chain couples TRBV20-1 to TRBJ1-5; perhaps TRBD1 as D (6 bases). Germline V gene data show CDR1 as DFQATT and CDR2 as SNEGSKA (reference sequence). V lost 2 bases to trimming and J lost 4 bases, with 15 bases between them. The CDR3 loop spans 15 amino acids.

This clonotype was observed at least ten times. The chain carries TRBV7-2 and TRBJ2-7; D is possibly TRBD1 or TRBD2 (5 bases each). Trimming removed 5 bases at V and 4 bases at J, with 12 bases between. CDR3 length: 13 residues. The germline V gene has CDR1 SGHTA and CDR2 FQGNSA. CDR3 loop: CASSPGTSYEQYF. CDR3 coding DNA: TGTGCCAGCAGCCCAGGGACCTCTTACGAGCAGTACTTC. Full variable domain (outside the CDR3, taken from reference TRBV7-2 and TRBJ2-7): GAGVSQSPSNKVTEKGKDVELRCDPISGHTALYWYRQSLGQGLEFLIYFQGNSAPDKSGLPSDRFSAERTGGSVSTLTIQRTQQEDSAVYLCASSPGTSYEQYFGPGTRLTVT.

This chain uses TRBV10-3 with TRBJ1-4; 7 bases map to TRBD1. Trimming cost V 0 bases and J 7 bases; bases outside gene matches: 8. CDR1 and CDR2 from the germline V gene are ENHRY and SYGVKD. This CDR3 has 16 residues. The CDR3 nucleotides read TGTGCCATCAGTGAGTCAAACAGGGGCTTGGTTGAAAAACTGTTTTTT. Protein sequence: CAISESNRGLVEKLFF.

This rearrangement joins TRBV27 to TRBJ2-7, with D possibly being TRBD2 (6 bases). This CDR3 spans 14 amino acids. Germline CDR1 reads MNHEY; CDR2 reads SMNVEV (reference sequence). Trimming took off 6 bases at V and 6 bases at J, with 18 bases between the two ends. The CDR3: CASSRSGTRGEQYF. The CDR3 DNA reads TGTGCCAGCAGCCGCTCCGGGACTCGAGGCGAGCAGTACTTC.

The genes are TRBV20-1 and TRBJ2-1; TRBD2 might be the D (7 bases). Trimming removed 6 bases at V and 6 bases at J, with 24 bases between. The CDR3 is 16 amino acids. Germline V CDR1 and CDR2: DFQATT, SNEGSKA (reference sequence). In DNA form, the CDR3 reads TGCAGTGCCCGTAAAGGGGGGGCGGGCAGGCGCAATGAGCAGTTCTTC. Amino acids: CSARKGGAGRRNEQFF.

This clonotype was found a few times. At one of its ends the junction is not consistent with the germline gene, which may arise from a read error. The rearrangement joins TRBV10-3 to TRBJ2-1; D perhaps matches TRBD2 (6 bases). This CDR3 region has 15 residues. Germline V lookup: CDR1 ENHRY, CDR2 SYGVKD. In DNA, the CDR3 is TGTGCCAACAGTGGGCTCGGACGGGGGTTGGATGAGCAGTTCTTC. Translating it yields CANSGLGRGLDEQFF.

This clonotype turned up a few times. Here the CDR3 reads CASSRGTSGISYEQYF. The CDR3 DNA reads as TGCGCCAGCAGCCGGGGGACTAGCGGGATATCCTACGAGCAGTACTTC. V gene TRBV5-1 combines with J gene TRBJ2-7; the match to TRBD2 covers 13 bases. Unmatched junction bases numbered 5, after V lost 4 bases and J lost 1 base. The CDR3 covers 16 residues. Germline-derived CDR1 and CDR2 are SGHRS and YFSETQ. Drawing the rest from reference TRBV5-1 and TRBJ2-7, the complete variable domain is KAGVTQTPRYLIKTRGQQVTLSCSPISGHRSVSWYQQTPGQGLQFLFEYFSETQRNKGNFPGRFSGRQFSNSRSEMNVSTLELGDSALYLCASSRGTSGISYEQYFGPGTRLTVT.

This clonotype was recorded a few times. This rearrangement joins TRBV11-2 to TRBJ2-7; no clear D. With 0 bases removed from V and 7 bases from J, the gap between germline ends came to 10 bases. Germline CDR1 and CDR2: SGHAT and FQNNGV. The CDR3 has 13 amino acids. DNA of the CDR3: TGTGCCAGCAGCTTAGACCCCCCCCGGGAGCAGTACTTC. Translated: CASSLDPPREQYF. The whole variable domain, filled in from reference TRBV11-2 and TRBJ2-7, reads EAGVAQSPRYKIIEKRQSVAFWCNPISGHATLYWYQQILGQGPKLLIQFQNNGVVDDSQLPKDRFSAERLKGVDSTLKIQPAKLEDSAVYLCASSLDPPREQYFGPGTRLTVT.

The rearrangement links TRBV5-1 to TRBJ1-1, with 7 bases fitting TRBD1. V dropped 4 bases and J dropped 3; count of bases not matched to a gene: 3. Germline values: CDR1 SGHRS, CDR2 YFSETQ. The CDR3 covers 13 residues. The CDR3 region has the DNA TGCGCCAGCAGCCGGGACAGCTACACTGAAGCTTTCTTT. It codes for CASSRDSYTEAFF.

This clonotype was counted between two and nine times. The chain employs TRBV6-1 and TRBJ2-2; D might be TRBD2 (6 bases). Germline V gene sequence: CDR1 MNHNS, CDR2 SASEGT. V was shortened by 6 bases and J by 13 bases, with 21 bases between the two germline ends. This CDR3 has 14 residues. As DNA, the CDR3 is TGTGCCAGCAGAAAAAGCGGAGGGTCCTCGGGGCTGTTTTTT. This translates into CASRKSGGSSGLFF.

The CDR3 DNA is TGCAGTGCTAGAGGACTAGCGGGTCGTGACGAGCAGTACTTC. This sequence encodes CSARGLAGRDEQYF. This chain connects TRBV20-1 to TRBJ2-7, with TRBD2 matching 10 bases. From germline, CDR1 is DFQATT and CDR2 SNEGSKA (reference sequence). The CDR3 is 14 amino acids. With V trimmed by 1 base and J by 5 bases, 5 bases remained unmatched.

This clonotype showed up many times. CDR3 nucleotide sequence: TGTGCCAGCTCACTACCGACAGGATCCAATGAGCAGTTCTTC. Its translation: CASSLPTGSNEQFF. The chain uses TRBV10-3 and TRBJ2-1; weak D call: TRBD1 (6 bases). The CDR3 runs 14 residues. The ends were cut back, 10 bases at V and 6 bases at J, with 19 bases in the middle. The V gene's germline CDR1 is ENHRY and CDR2 SYGVKD.

This clonotype has just a few counts. The CDR3 loop reads CASSFASQGAFF. The CDR3 region has the DNA TGTGCCAGCAGCTTTGCCTCCCAGGGGGCTTTCTTT. The chain links TRBV7-9 to TRBJ1-1; perhaps TRBD1 as D (6 bases). The CDR3 loop spans 12 amino acids. CDR1 and CDR2 (germline): SEHNR, FQNEAQ (reference sequence). Trimming shortened V by 3 bases and J by 11 bases, and 13 bases separated the two germline ends.